Given below is one T cell receptor beta chain in context. Its matching antigen is unknown. Individual cDNA molecules carried attached unique molecular identifiers. TCRdb re-called the 5' RACE reads through MiXCR, storing one row per CDR3 protein. The sample yields around 68,000 distinct CDR3 sequences, over 9.5% seen once. CDR1 is KGHSH and CDR2 is LQKENI in the germline V gene. Deletions cut 3 bases from V and 1 base from J, with 6 bases between. The CDR3 consists of 13 residues. These data come from a study of early T cells in non-severe SARS-CoV-2 infection. Across the study: RNA in bulk from unsorted whole blood was sequenced, and chains were unpaired.

General observations from the study: Clonotype matching in VDJdb favored anti-spike CD8 responses and did not capture private and CD4 specificities.

This specimen was whole blood, taken at baseline. The V call is TRBV18, the J call TRBJ1-1, with D uncertain. The source of this sequence is an adult who was a healthcare worker with PCR-confirmed SARS-CoV-2 infection or an uninfected control (not recorded which). The chain's CDR3 is CASSPEGNTEAFF. CDR3 sequence (DNA): TGTGCCAGCTCACCGGAGGGGAACACTGAAGCTTTCTTT.